A selection of T cell receptor beta chains follows, all from one sample in a study of T-cell memory formation after mild COVID-19. Using its own MiXCR run on the 5' RACE reads, TCRdb lists one record per CDR3 protein. Altogether about 340,000 distinct CDR3 sequences are present, roughly 21% being singletons, with the ten largest covering around 13%. The source material was PBMCs or a T cell subset sorted from them (not recorded which). Every receptor here comes from an adult woman who had mild COVID-19 (a few samples of this study predate the infection). Cell type and time point are not known. CDR3s include the opening cysteine and the closing phenylalanine or tryptophan. Fields, in order: D gene, J gene, clone size, V gene, CDR3 protein, CDR3 DNA. A D gene is named only where the DNA matches it firmly. Size is omitted from some rows. Given values are once, few, many or a class for expanded clones.

NA,TRBJ1-6,few,TRBV2,CASVRRGPGNYSPLHF,TGTGCCAGCGTGCGTCGAGGGCCGGGGAACTATTCACCCCTCCACTTT
TRBD2,TRBJ2-3,few,TRBV7-2,CASSLSGEDTQYF,TGTGCCAGCAGCTTAAGCGGGGAGGATACGCAGTATTTT
NA,TRBJ2-7,NA,TRBV29-1,CSARGLASYEQYF,TGCAGCGCGCGAGGGCTAGCGTCCTACGAGCAGTACTTC
TRBD1,TRBJ1-1,few,TRBV9,CASSVTGQGDTEAFF,TGTGCCAGCAGCGTCACGGGACAGGGGGACACTGAAGCTTTCTTT
NA,TRBJ2-7,NA,TRBV9,CASSVGVGSYEQYF,TGTGCCAGCAGCGTAGGCGTCGGTAGCTACGAGCAGTACTTC
NA,TRBJ2-7,few,TRBV18,CASSAERGREQYF,TGTGCCAGCTCCGCGGAGAGAGGGCGCGAGCAGTACTTC
TRBD1,TRBJ2-1,NA,TRBV30,CAWDRQGVFNEQFF,TGTGCCTGGGACAGACAGGGGGTTTTCAATGAGCAGTTCTTC
NA,TRBJ1-3,NA,TRBV10-3,CAISESPDSGNTIYF,TGTGCCATCAGTGAGTCCCCGGACAGTGGAAACACCATATATTTT
NA,TRBJ2-5,few,TRBV12-3/TRBV12-4,CASSMKEETQYF,TGTGCCAGCAGCATGAAGGAAGAGACCCAGTACTTC
NA,TRBJ2-1,few,TRBV12-3/TRBV12-4,CASSLRPRVGNEQFF,TGTGCCAGCAGTTTGAGGCCAAGGGTGGGGAATGAGCAGTTCTTC
NA,TRBJ1-2,NA,TRBV7-2,CASSYSGANGYTF,TGTGCCAGCAGCTACTCGGGGGCCAATGGCTACACCTTC
TRBD1,TRBJ2-3,few,TRBV24-1,CATSDTGGVKDTQYF,TGTGCCACCAGTGACACAGGGGGCGTGAAAGATACGCAGTATTTT
NA,TRBJ1-2,few,TRBV15,CATSPIDRKGNYGYTF,TGTGCCACCTCCCCGATAGACAGAAAGGGGAACTATGGCTACACCTTC
TRBD1,TRBJ1-6,few,TRBV5-1,CASRRGQGASYNSPLHF,TGCGCCAGCAGGCGGGGACAGGGGGCTTCCTATAATTCACCCCTCCACTTT
NA,TRBJ2-2,few,TRBV25-1,CASSEWGSSNTGELFF,TGTGCCAGCAGTGAATGGGGGTCCTCGAACACCGGGGAGCTGTTTTTT
TRBD1,TRBJ1-5,NA,TRBV7-9,CASSPPTGGNQPQHF,TGTGCCAGCAGCCCCCCGACAGGGGGCAATCAGCCCCAGCATTTT
TRBD2,TRBJ2-7,NA,TRBV15,CATSRLAGGPDRRYEQYF,TGTGCCACCAGCAGGCTAGCGGGAGGGCCAGATAGGCGCTACGAGCAGTACTTC
TRBD1,TRBJ2-7,NA,TRBV5-1,CASTLGTGSYEQYF,TGCGCCAGCACCCTCGGGACAGGAAGCTACGAGCAGTACTTC
TRBD2,TRBJ2-1,NA,TRBV9,CASSGLAGGTQNNEQFF,TGTGCCAGCAGCGGACTAGCGGGGGGAACTCAGAACAATGAGCAGTTCTTC
NA,TRBJ1-3,few,TRBV30,CAWSKDSSSGNTIYF,TGTGCCTGGTCAAAGGACAGTAGCTCTGGAAACACCATATATTTT
NA,TRBJ1-6,NA,TRBV18,CASSPWANSPLHF,TGTGCCAGCTCACCATGGGCCAATTCACCCCTCCACTTT
NA,TRBJ2-1,few,TRBV29-1,CSVDSDYNEQFF,TGCAGCGTTGATTCAGACTACAATGAGCAGTTCTTC
TRBD1,TRBJ2-5,NA,TRBV11-2,CASTIRQGETQYF,TGTGCCAGCACCATTAGACAGGGAGAGACCCAGTACTTC
NA,TRBJ1-1,few,TRBV5-1,CASSLVSMTLNTEAFF,TGCGCCAGCAGCTTGGTGTCAATGACCCTGAACACTGAAGCTTTCTTT
NA,TRBJ2-3,many,TRBV29-1,CSVEGNPGSDTDTQYF,TGCAGCGTTGAAGGCAATCCGGGGAGCGACACAGATACGCAGTATTTT
NA,TRBJ1-1,many,TRBV20-1,CSARDRVLNTEAFF,TGCAGTGCTAGAGATAGGGTTCTGAACACTGAAGCTTTCTTT
TRBD1,TRBJ1-2,NA,TRBV5-1,CASSSSGGGYGYTF,TGCGCCAGCAGCTCCTCAGGGGGCGGCTATGGCTACACCTTC
NA,TRBJ1-5,few,TRBV6-5,CASSQNSNQPQHF,TGTGCCAGCAGTCAGAATAGCAATCAGCCCCAGCATTTT
TRBD2,TRBJ2-2,NA,TRBV13,CASSLRTSGSVGGELFF,TGTGCCAGCAGCCTGAGGACTAGCGGGAGTGTAGGCGGGGAGCTGTTTTTT
NA,TRBJ1-1,few,TRBV3-1,CASSVTENTEAFF,TGTGCCAGCAGCGTGACCGAGAACACTGAAGCTTTCTTT
TRBD2,TRBJ2-7,few,TRBV7-9,CASSSSGSINEQYF,TGTGCCAGCAGCTCTAGCGGGAGTATCAACGAGCAGTACTTC
NA,TRBJ2-7,many,TRBV7-9,CASSLGLDSYEQYF,TGTGCCAGCAGCTTAGGCTTGGATTCCTACGAGCAGTACTTC
TRBD1,TRBJ1-1,few,TRBV7-2,CASSGTGGFYTEAFF,TGTGCCAGCAGCGGGACAGGGGGCTTTTACACTGAAGCTTTCTTT
TRBD1,TRBJ1-1,NA,TRBV7-3,CASSPSTGGGTEAFF,TGTGCCAGCAGCCCTTCAACAGGGGGCGGCACTGAAGCTTTCTTT
NA,TRBJ1-1,NA,TRBV6-6,CASSYRGRNTEAFF,TGTGCCAGCAGCTATCGGGGTAGGAACACTGAAGCTTTCTTT
TRBD2,TRBJ2-1,many,TRBV12-3/TRBV12-4,CASSLGTSVNEQFF,TGTGCCAGCAGTCTCGGGACTAGCGTAAATGAGCAGTTCTTC
NA,TRBJ1-1,NA,TRBV4-3,CASSQREVMELQTEAFF,TGCGCCAGCAGCCAACGGGAGGTAATGGAACTTCAGACTGAAGCTTTCTTT
TRBD2,TRBJ2-3,few,TRBV4-2,CASSQDLPSGTSTDTQYF,TGTGCCAGCAGCCAAGATCTGCCTAGCGGGACTTCCACAGATACGCAGTATTTT
NA,TRBJ1-4,NA,TRBV25-1,CASSEVIGRANEKLFF,TGTGCCAGCAGTGAGGTCATCGGGAGGGCTAATGAAAAACTGTTTTTT
NA,TRBJ1-4,NA,TRBV12-3/TRBV12-4,CASSSPRQDEKLFF,TGTGCCAGCAGCTCCCCCAGACAGGATGAAAAACTGTTTTTT
NA,TRBJ1-5,NA,TRBV10-3,CAISKPQQPQHF,TGTGCCATCAGTAAACCTCAGCAGCCCCAGCATTTT
NA,TRBJ1-1,few,TRBV5-1,CASREDKNTEAFF,TGCGCCAGCAGGGAGGACAAGAACACTGAAGCTTTCTTT
NA,TRBJ1-2,few,TRBV7-3,CASSPSGDGGYTF,TGTGCCAGCAGCCCCTCGGGGGATGGCGGCTACACCTTC
TRBD2,TRBJ2-3,few,TRBV24-1,CATSDLVTRGGDTQYF,TGTGCCACCAGTGATTTGGTGACGAGGGGAGGGGATACGCAGTATTTT
NA,TRBJ1-2,NA,TRBV20-1,CSAPGRGGGSGGYGYTF,TGCAGTGCCCCGGGTCGGGGAGGGGGGTCCGGAGGATATGGCTACACCTTC
TRBD2,TRBJ2-1,NA,TRBV11-2,CASSRTSGMGNEQFF,TGTGCCAGCAGTCGGACTAGCGGGATGGGGAATGAGCAGTTCTTC
NA,TRBJ2-7,few,TRBV18,CASSPVPATQGGVVYEQYF,TGTGCCAGCTCACCTGTTCCCGCCACACAGGGAGGGGTGGTCTACGAGCAGTACTTC
NA,TRBJ2-2,few,TRBV7-2,CASSLDRFPGELFF,TGTGCCAGCAGCTTAGATAGGTTTCCCGGGGAGCTGTTTTTT
TRBD2,TRBJ2-1,few,TRBV5-1,CASVQTSGGAYNEQFF,TGCGCCAGTGTTCAAACTAGCGGGGGGGCCTACAATGAGCAGTTCTTC
TRBD1,TRBJ2-7,few,TRBV2,CASTRQGVDEQYF,TGTGCCAGCACAAGACAGGGAGTAGACGAGCAGTACTTC
NA,TRBJ1-2,few,TRBV6-2/TRBV6-3,CASSFTGRANYGYTF,TGTGCCAGCAGTTTCACAGGGAGAGCTAACTATGGCTACACCTTC
TRBD1,TRBJ2-5,few,TRBV2,CASSASGGQETQYF,TGTGCCAGCAGTGCATCAGGGGGCCAAGAGACCCAGTACTTC
NA,TRBJ1-1,many,TRBV4-1,CASSQEGRANTEAFF,TGCGCCAGCAGCCAGGAAGGACGGGCTAACACTGAAGCTTTCTTT
NA,TRBJ1-3,NA,TRBV24-1,CATSGDTNSGNTIYF,TGTGCCACCAGTGGGGATACAAATTCTGGAAACACCATATATTTT
NA,TRBJ1-5,NA,TRBV23-1,CASSQSRERDRNQPQHF,TGCGCCAGCAGTCAATCTCGAGAGCGGGACCGAAATCAGCCCCAGCATTTT
NA,TRBJ2-7,many,TRBV10-2,CASTTASSYEQYF,TGCGCCAGCACTACAGCAAGTTCCTACGAGCAGTACTTC
NA,TRBJ2-3,few,TRBV4-2,CASSQVRGQGDTQYF,TGTGCCAGCAGCCAAGTGCGGGGACAAGGAGATACGCAGTATTTT
TRBD1,TRBJ2-7,few,TRBV7-8,CASSQKTGDSYEQYF,TGTGCCAGCAGCCAGAAGACAGGGGACTCCTACGAGCAGTACTTC